A single sample gave rise to the 11 T cell receptor beta chains below, sequenced in a study of long-term antiretroviral therapy in people with HIV. Samples were assayed with immunoSEQ v3.0 at survey level. The table came from immunoSEQ multiplex PCR; TCRdb's copy has only in-frame clones and leaves some out. The data show more than 20,000 clones, with over 70% seen just once and 5.1% held by the top ten. Specimen: unsorted PBMCs, collected 3 years after starting antiretroviral therapy. These receptors all stem from a man between 18 and 35 years old with HIV.

The V call is TRBV7-2, the J call TRBJ2-7, with 7 bases that match TRBD2. With 5 bases clipped from V and 2 bases from J, the junction kept 12 bases outside the gene matches. Germline V gene data show CDR1 as SGHTA and CDR2 as FQGNSA. The CDR3 covers 16 residues. The CDR3 nucleotides are TGTGCCAGCAGCCCTTGGGAGGGAGTTTTTCCCTACGAGCAGTACTTC. This translates into CASSPWEGVFPYEQYF.

CDR3 nucleotide sequence: TGTGCCAGCAGTGAATACGGGGTAGCTGTCGGCACAGATACGCAGTATTTT. It specifies CASSEYGVAVGTDTQYF. This chain connects TRBV25-1 to TRBJ2-3; the D gene is possibly TRBD2 (5 bases). The germline V gene has CDR1 MGHDK and CDR2 SYGVNS. This CDR3 comprises 17 residues. The V gene lost 0 bases and the J gene lost 1 base, with 14 bases spanning the gap.

A few counts support this clone. This chain joins TRBV9 and TRBJ2-7; weak D call: TRBD1 (6 bases). With 4 bases removed from V and 6 bases from J, the gap between germline ends came to 20 bases. CDR3 length: 15 amino acids. From germline, CDR1 is SGDLS and CDR2 YYNGEE. The CDR3 is CASSPFSQGSGEQYF. The CDR3 DNA is TGTGCCAGCAGCCCGTTCTCACAGGGCAGCGGCGAGCAGTACTTC.

This chain uses TRBV2 with TRBJ2-3, with 7 bases lining up with TRBD1. The CDR3 has 14 amino acids. Unmatched junction bases numbered 4, after V lost 5 bases and J lost 2 bases. Germline values: CDR1 SNHLY, CDR2 FYNNEI. The DNA of the CDR3 is TGTGCCAGCAGTAAGGACAGGTTCACAGATACGCAGTATTTT. The encoded protein is CASSKDRFTDTQYF.

V gene TRBV5-1 combines with J gene TRBJ2-5, with 8 positions matching TRBD1. V was clipped by 1 base and J by 2 bases; unmatched bases: 1. The germline V gene encodes CDR1 SGHRS and CDR2 YFSETQ. CDR3 length: 14 amino acids. CDR3 loop: CASSLWTGQETQYF. The CDR3 DNA reads as TGCGCCAGCAGCTTGTGGACAGGGCAAGAGACCCAGTACTTC.

This rearrangement joins TRBV11-2 to TRBJ2-2, with TRBD1 matching over 7 bases. Unmatched junction bases numbered 5, after V lost 1 base and J lost 0 bases. The CDR3 extends over 17 amino acids. CDR1 and CDR2 (germline): SGHAT, FQNNGV. Written as DNA, the CDR3 is TGTGCCAGCAGCTTAGTCCTCCAGGGGGCGAACACCGGGGAGCTGTTTTTT. Protein sequence: CASSLVLQGANTGELFF.

The chain recombines TRBV19 with TRBJ1-2; D not certain. Trimming pared 6 bases from V and 2 bases from J, leaving 10 bases between. The CDR3 covers 13 residues. The V gene's germline CDR1 is LNHDA and CDR2 SQIVND (reference sequence). The CDR3: CASRGSPNYGYTF. The CDR3 coding sequence is TGTGCCAGTAGGGGGTCCCCAAACTATGGCTACACCTTC.

CDR3 bases: TGCGCCAGCAGCTTGACCGGACAGATAAATGAAAAACTGTTTTTT. Its translation is CASSLTGQINEKLFF. The rearrangement uses TRBV5-1 and TRBJ1-4; D might be TRBD1 (6 bases). The CDR3 consists of 15 residues. The ends were cut back, 1 base at V and 5 bases at J, with 12 bases in the middle. In germline, CDR1 is SGHRS, CDR2 YFSETQ.

The chain combines TRBV2 with TRBJ1-5; no definite D call. Germline CDR1 is SNHLY and CDR2 is FYNNEI. V dropped 4 bases and J dropped 0 bases, with 7 bases sitting between them. The CDR3 is made up of 14 amino acids. Here the CDR3 DNA reads TGTGCCAGCAGTGGACTCGATAGCAATCAGCCCCAGCATTTT. Translating it yields CASSGLDSNQPQHF.

The chain couples TRBV6-1 to TRBJ2-7; 11 positions match TRBD1. The CDR3 runs 16 residues. V dropped 2 bases and J dropped 5; count of bases not matched to a gene: 8. Looked up from germline, CDR1 is MNHNS and CDR2 is SASEGT. The CDR3 loop is CASSEFGLDRGHEQYV. CDR3 in DNA: TGTGCCAGCAGTGAATTTGGGCTGGACAGGGGGCACGAGCAGTACGTC.

V gene TRBV5-1 combines with J gene TRBJ2-5, with D unclear. V was trimmed by 1 base and J by 2 bases, leaving 6 bases between them. This CDR3 contains 13 residues. CDR1 is SGHRS, CDR2 YFSETQ, per germline. CDR3 nucleotide sequence: TGCGCCAGCAGCTTGACCGTGCAAGAGACCCAGTACTTC. It specifies CASSLTVQETQYF.